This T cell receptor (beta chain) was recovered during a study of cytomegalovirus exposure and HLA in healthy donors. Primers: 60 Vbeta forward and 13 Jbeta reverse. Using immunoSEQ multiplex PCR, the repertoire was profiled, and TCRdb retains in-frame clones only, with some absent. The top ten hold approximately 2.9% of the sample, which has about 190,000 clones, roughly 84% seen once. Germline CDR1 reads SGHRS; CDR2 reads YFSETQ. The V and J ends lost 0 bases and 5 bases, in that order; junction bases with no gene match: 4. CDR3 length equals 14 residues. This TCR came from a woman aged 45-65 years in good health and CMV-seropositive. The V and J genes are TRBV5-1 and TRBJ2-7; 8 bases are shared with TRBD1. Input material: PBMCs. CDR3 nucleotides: TGCGCCAGCAGCTTGGGGACAGGGATCAACGAGCAGTACTTC. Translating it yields CASSLGTGINEQYF.